This T cell receptor (beta chain) was sequenced during a study of long-term antiretroviral therapy in people with HIV (dated by TCRdb to between 2021 and 2023). About the investigation overall: The earliest samples were collected roughly a decade before the 2015 WHO recommendation for immediate ART, at a time when ART was usually postponed until CD4 counts fell. This retrospective serial study examined whether starting ART and sustained HIV suppression were associated with changes in the composition and diversity of the TRB repertoire in peripheral blood. The cohort contributed under 200 cryopreserved PBMC samples from 25 to 35 adults with confirmed HIV infection, collected serially over a mean of 6 years (range 1-12). Among the 30 to 35 participants with HIV, more than ten were female. No cross-contamination during QIAcube processing was seen in test extractions of a monoclonal T-cell line run alongside around 34 polyclonal samples. The paper's findings and limits, for the study overall: Narrower CDR3 length ranges were observed in HIV repertoires than in controls, and an antigen-experienced repertoire with only a slight naive shift after ART was suggested by the network structure. Inferences about post-ART repertoire changes were limited because no data were available on ART adherence, viral resistance or therapy changes. The samples were dated from about 2004 to 2018, and the ART regimens that were used may be less effective than current ART regimens. Starting ART was linked to a significant rise in TRB diversity, yet even with long-term ART the diversity remained significantly lower than in transplant donor controls. Expanded TRB clones identified before ART initiation dominated the repertoire across all time points, though the dominance fluctuated and decreased in many PLHIV after ART. Because pre-ART samples had limited cell numbers, unsorted PBMC were profiled rather than sorted CD4+ and CD8+ T cells. Since PBMC availability was limited, sequencing covered only the TCR beta chain, with no alpha chain pairing.

Sequencing of the TRB variable region was done with the immunoSEQ hsTCRB v3.0 assay at survey level resolution. The target sequencing depth for TRB was about 40,000-55,000 T-cell genomes per sample. Pooled TRB libraries were sequenced on an Illumina MiSeq with a v3 150-cycle kit. The study's own analysis went as follows. Analysis of repertoires was carried out in R inside a reproducible Nextflow workflow spanning QC, data transformation and analysis. Custom analyses were implemented in LymphoSeq2, an R package for AIRR-Seq data exploration. After excluding a few samples that yielded fewer than 5000 total TRB sequences, approximately 180 HIV repertoires remained for analysis. Among the 170 to 200 HIV repertoires that were kept, some 61 were collected before ART initiation and more than 120 were collected after ART initiation. Repertoires were downsampled to 5000 TRB nucleotide sequences, with summary statistics averaged over 100 downsampling iterations. The analysis kept only TRB sequences whose CDR3 regions were at least seven amino acids long. Diversity was assessed using a clonality score derived from Shannon entropy and using the Gini coefficient. In the repertoire networks, any two of the top 5000 CDR3 amino acid sequences were connected whenever the two sequences differed by an edit distance of one. For TRB CDR3 amino acid sequences, antigen specificity groups and MHC restriction were predicted with GLIPH2. To flag known CMV, EBV, HIV or tissue antigen associations, CDR3 amino acid sequences were matched against VDJdb and McPAS-TCR. Pre-ART, post-ART and control groups were compared with Wilcoxon signed-rank tests and Holm-Bonferroni correction. TCRdb holds this immuneACCESS table with in-frame rearrangements only. Some clones are missing; in checked studies, unresolved V genes explain under half, and the rest has no known cause. V, J and clone size are taken as reported in that table, and D and trimming were inferred from the DNA itself. The sample table contains roughly 28,000 clones; only one count was recorded for over 90% of them. The ten largest clones capture 3.1% of the sample.

Comment on this clone: Which antigen it targets is not known. Base qualities were left out, and no much larger clone turns up one base away.

Participants were included only if at least one PBMC sample before ART initiation and at least two post-ART samples were available. Treatment was received in the United States of America by all participants with HIV. Before DNA extraction, cryopreserved samples of roughly 1-10 million PBMC were thawed and washed. At the time of the earliest PBMC sample, participants with HIV were aged between about 20 and 55 years. Per participant, PBMC samples came from 1-4 timepoints prior to ART initiation and 2-8 timepoints following ART initiation, for a median of 7 samples. Serial HIV viral load, CD4+ T-cell count, ART history and demographic data were obtained for every participant. Using a Qiagen kit on a QIAcube, genomic DNA was extracted from unsorted PBMC, with samples processed in batches of 12. Specimen: unsorted PBMCs, collected 5.3 years after starting antiretroviral therapy. This TCR was sampled from a man aged 45-65 years with HIV.

The encoded CDR3 is CAISASSYNSPLHF. The DNA sequence is as follows: TGTGCCATCAGCGCGAGCTCCTATAATTCACCCCTCCACTTT. The rearranged segments are TRBV10-3 and TRBJ1-6; no D gene is confidently identified. The V end loses 6 bases and the J end loses 0 bases, and a stretch of 6 bases separates them. Sequences ENHRY (CDR1) and SYGVKD (CDR2) are obtained from the germline V gene. Including cysteine and phenylalanine, the CDR3 has 14 amino acids. Only CDR3 DNA remains: 42 bases, in frame from the first base.